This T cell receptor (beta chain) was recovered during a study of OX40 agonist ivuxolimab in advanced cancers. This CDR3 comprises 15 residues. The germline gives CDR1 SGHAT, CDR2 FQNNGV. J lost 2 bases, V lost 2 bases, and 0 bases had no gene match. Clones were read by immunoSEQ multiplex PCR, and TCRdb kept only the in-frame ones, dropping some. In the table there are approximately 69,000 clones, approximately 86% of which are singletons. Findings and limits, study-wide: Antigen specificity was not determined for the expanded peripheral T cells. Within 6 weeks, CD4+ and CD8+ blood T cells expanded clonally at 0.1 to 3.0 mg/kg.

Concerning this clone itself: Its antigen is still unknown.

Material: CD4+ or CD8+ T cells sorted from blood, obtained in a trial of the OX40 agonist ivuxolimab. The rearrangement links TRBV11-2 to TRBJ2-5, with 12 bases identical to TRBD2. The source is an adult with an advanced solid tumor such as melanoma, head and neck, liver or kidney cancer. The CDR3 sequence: CASSLTSGRQETQYF. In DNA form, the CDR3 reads TGTGCCAGCAGCTTAACTAGCGGGAGGCAAGAGACCCAGTACTTC.